Shown below are 5 T cell receptor beta chains from a single sample sequenced in a study of T cells in Graves' hyperthyroidism and ophthalmopathy. Amplified TCR beta CDR3 regions came from RNA transcripts. RT-PCR in the first round (using the HTBI primer set) targeted the TCR CDR3. MiXCR, applied by TCRdb to the multiplex PCR reads, yields one record per CDR3 protein. This table has about 540,000 distinct CDR3 sequences, roughly 46% appearing once. Sample: peripheral blood or thyroid tissue (not recorded which). The source is a young woman with Graves' hyperthyroidism.

This clonotype was counted ten times or more. This chain connects TRBV6-5 to TRBJ1-1; D unclear. The germline V gene has CDR1 MNHEY and CDR2 SVGAGI. The CDR3 length is 14 residues. V was shortened by 4 bases and J by 1 base, with 10 bases between the two germline ends. CDR3 sequence (DNA): TGTGCCAGCAGTTCCGACCAAGCGAACACTGAAGCTTTCTTT. Protein: CASSSDQANTEAFF.

This clonotype showed up many times. The genes are TRBV7-8 and TRBJ1-5, with D unresolved. Germline CDR1 and CDR2: SGHVS and FQNEAQ. The CDR3 runs to 14 residues. Trimming shortened V by 0 bases and J by 4 bases, and 7 bases separated the two germline ends. The CDR3 loop reads CASSLALGNQPQHF. CDR3 nucleotides: TGTGCCAGCAGCTTAGCCCTGGGGAATCAGCCCCAGCATTTT.

This clonotype was seen repeatedly, ten times or more. The gene calls are TRBV19 and TRBJ2-5; TRBD1 might be the D (5 bases). Germline values: CDR1 LNHDA, CDR2 SQIVND (reference sequence). The CDR3 is 13 amino acids. V lost 2 bases to trimming and J lost 4 bases, with 8 bases between them. This CDR3 reads CASSITRGETQYF. The CDR3 region has the DNA TGTGCCAGTAGTATAACAAGGGGAGAGACCCAGTACTTC.

In its sample, this clonotype was seen a few times. V and J are TRBV15 and TRBJ1-5; a weak D match, TRBD1 (5 bases). V dropped 5 bases and J dropped 11 bases, with 22 bases sitting between them. Germline CDR1 LNHNV, CDR2 YYDKDF (reference sequence). This CDR3 region has 15 residues. CDR3 bases: TGTGCCACCAGCGCCATTGGGACGGGAGGCGAGACCCAGCATTTT. This gives the protein CATSAIGTGGETQHF.

Concerning this clonotype itself: A much larger clone lies one base from this, so it may be a read error. This chain uses TRBV10-3 with TRBJ1-3, with D tentatively TRBD1 (6 bases). The V end was cut by 5 bases, the J end by 2 bases, with 13 bases between. Germline V CDR1 and CDR2: ENHRY, SYGVKD. CDR3 length: 15 amino acids. The CDR3 region is CAISLRTEAGNTIYF. As DNA, the CDR3 is TGTGCCATCAGTTTACGGACAGAAGCTGGAAACACCATATATTTT.